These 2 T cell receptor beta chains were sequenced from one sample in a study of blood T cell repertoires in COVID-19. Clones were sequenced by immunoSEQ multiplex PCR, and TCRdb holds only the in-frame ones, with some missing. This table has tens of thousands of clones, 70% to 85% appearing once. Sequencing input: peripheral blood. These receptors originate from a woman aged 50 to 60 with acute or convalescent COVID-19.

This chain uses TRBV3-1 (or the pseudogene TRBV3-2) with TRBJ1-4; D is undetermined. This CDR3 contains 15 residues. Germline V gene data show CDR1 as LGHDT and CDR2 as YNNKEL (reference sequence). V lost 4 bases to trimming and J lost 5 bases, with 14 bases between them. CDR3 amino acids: CASSRDGTINEKLFF. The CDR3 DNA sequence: TGTGCCAGCAGCCGCGATGGAACTATCAATGAAAAACTGTTTTTT.

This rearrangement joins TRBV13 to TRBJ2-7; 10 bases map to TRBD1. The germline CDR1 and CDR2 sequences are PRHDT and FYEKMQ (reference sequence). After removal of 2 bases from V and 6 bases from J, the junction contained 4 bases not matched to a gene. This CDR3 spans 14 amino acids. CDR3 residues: CASSLRTGGFEQYF. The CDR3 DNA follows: TGTGCCAGCAGCTTACGGACAGGGGGTTTCGAGCAGTACTTC.